This T cell receptor beta chain was found in a study of T cell repertoires in cytomegalovirus infection. General observations from the study: What dominated the ex vivo response were HLA-C-restricted CMV-specific TCR beta clonotypes.

The germline V and J ends were trimmed by 8 bases and 4 bases, with 24 bases remaining between them. This CDR3 is built from 16 residues. As concerns this clonotype: What it binds is not known.

TCRdb reprocessed the reads with MiXCR, giving one entry per CDR3 protein. The sample consists of 300,000 or so distinct CDR3 sequences, roughly 25% of them appearing once. The chain is built from TRBV5-3 and TRBJ1-1; possibly TRBD1 for D (5 bases). TRBV5-3 is labeled an ORF, and its function is uncertain. This sequence was found in a human donor in good health (CMV status not recorded). Some clones in this sample may be carry-over from other donors' samples. Material: cultured PBMCs, obtained from culture after CMV antigen stimulation. CDR3 nucleotide sequence: TGTGCCAGCAGTTCGTTTGCCCGGACACCCCTCACTGAAGCTTTCTTT. It translates to CASSSFARTPLTEAFF.